This passage covers 17 T cell receptor beta chains from one sample sequenced in a study of blood T cell repertoires in COVID-19 (dated by TCRdb to the early 2020s). Library preparation employed the immunoSEQ multiplex PCR assay. TCRdb took this table from immuneACCESS and kept in-frame rearrangements with V and J called. Such tables lack part of the clones; where checked against another copy, unresolved V genes explain under half of the gap, and the rest is unexplained. This sample gives about 110,000 clones in total; about two thirds of them show up just once. The ten largest clonotypes hold 1.5% to 2% of the sample. Sequences were obtained from peripheral blood. These receptors all stem from a woman aged 40 to 55 with acute or convalescent COVID-19.

As regards this clone: In the same sample, other DNA sequences code for this CDR3. The chain joins TRBV5-5 to TRBJ2-3; D possibly corresponds to TRBD1 (5 bases). Per germline, CDR1 SGHKS and CDR2 YYEKEE (reference sequence). V shed 0 bases and J shed 2 bases, with 10 bases lying between them. CDR3 length: 15 amino acids. Written as DNA, the CDR3 is TGTGCCAGCAGCTTGGCGCCAGGGTTCACAGATACGCAGTATTTT. Residues: CASSLAPGFTDTQYF.

V gene TRBV5-1 combines with J gene TRBJ2-7, with 7 bases aligning to TRBD2. J was trimmed by 5 bases and V by 0 bases; bases with no gene match: 11. In germline, CDR1 is SGHRS, CDR2 YFSETQ. CDR3 size: 16 residues. The CDR3 coding sequence is TGCGCCAGCAGCTTGGGTGGCGGGAGATACTCAGACGAGCAGTACTTC. Encoded protein: CASSLGGGRYSDEQYF. The variable domain in full, completed from reference TRBV5-1 and TRBJ2-7, reads KAGVTQTPRYLIKTRGQQVTLSCSPISGHRSVSWYQQTPGQGLQFLFEYFSETQRNKGNFPGRFSGRQFSNSRSEMNVSTLELGDSALYLCASSLGGGRYSDEQYFGPGTRLTVT.

In its sample, this clone was seen once. CDR3 region: CASSVGPGGAGGETQYF. The CDR3 region has the DNA TGTGCCAGCAGCGTAGGGCCTGGCGGGGCCGGGGGAGAGACCCAGTACTTC. The V call is TRBV9, the J call TRBJ2-5, with TRBD2 as a possible D gene (6 bases). The CDR3 has 17 amino acids. Between the trimmed V and J ends, which lost 0 bases and 4 bases, there was a span of 19 bases. The V gene's germline CDR1 is SGDLS and CDR2 YYNGEE.

The chain links TRBV28 to TRBJ1-2, with 8 bases matching TRBD1. CDR1 and CDR2 from the germline V gene are MDHEN and SYDVKM. Trimming removed 6 bases from V and 8 bases from J; junction bases left unmatched: 5. This CDR3 region has 12 residues. This chain's CDR3 is CASSLQGVGYTF. CDR3 in DNA: TGTGCCAGCAGCCTACAGGGGGTCGGCTACACCTTC.

This chain joins TRBV5-1 and TRBJ2-1, with 9 nucleotides matching TRBD1. Trimming cost V 4 bases and J 9 bases; bases outside gene matches: 11. The CDR3 length is 15 residues. CDR1 SGHRS and CDR2 YFSETQ come from the germline V gene. The CDR3 sequence is CASSQQGATFIEQFF. The CDR3 nucleotides are TGCGCCAGCAGCCAACAGGGGGCTACGTTTATTGAGCAGTTCTTC.

Worth noting for this clone: Distinct nucleotide sequences in the sample also encode this CDR3. V is TRBV5-1 and J is TRBJ2-3, with TRBD2 matching 8 bases. The CDR3 covers 15 residues. After removal of 2 bases from V and 0 bases from J, the junction contained 2 bases not matched to a gene. Germline V gene lookup returns CDR1 SGHRS and CDR2 YFSETQ. This CDR3 is CASSFSGTSTDTQYF. The CDR3 nucleotides are TGCGCCAGCAGCTTTAGCGGGACTAGCACAGATACGCAGTATTTT.

The V call is TRBV10-3, the J call TRBJ1-2; D is possibly TRBD1 (5 bases). CDR3 length: 13 residues. Per the germline V gene, CDR1 is ENHRY and CDR2 is SYGVKD. V was cut by 4 bases and J by 4 bases, with 10 bases left in between. CDR3 loop: CAISADSLYGYTF. The CDR3 DNA follows: TGTGCCATCAGTGCCGACAGTCTCTATGGCTACACCTTC.

This clone came up a few times. V usage is TRBV6-1 and J usage is TRBJ1-5; the D gene is possibly TRBD1 (6 bases). This CDR3 is 16 amino acids long. V shed 1 base and J shed 0 bases, with 10 bases lying between them. Germline assignment: CDR1 MNHNS and CDR2 SASEGT. The CDR3 DNA is TGTGCCAGCAGTGAAGACGGCAGGGGTAGCAATCAGCCCCAGCATTTT. It is translated as CASSEDGRGSNQPQHF.

The chain combines TRBV10-3 with TRBJ1-5, with D possibly TRBD1 on 5 matching bases. V was clipped by 0 bases and J by 2 bases, with 8 bases between them. This CDR3 region has 15 residues. CDR1 ENHRY and CDR2 SYGVKD come from the germline V gene. Written as DNA, the CDR3 is TGTGCCATCAGTGAGTCCACGGGGGGCAATCAGCCCCAGCATTTT. It specifies CAISESTGGNQPQHF.

J is TRBJ2-1 and V is TRBV5-8, with 9 bases fitting TRBD2. The CDR3 is 16 amino acids. Trimming took 4 bases from V and 0 from J; bases not matched to a gene: 5. Germline-derived CDR1 and CDR2 are SGHTS and YDEGEE. CDR3 amino acids: CASSPSGGSSYNEQFF. For the CDR3, the DNA is TGTGCCAGCAGCCCAAGCGGGGGGAGCTCCTACAATGAGCAGTTCTTC.

V and J are TRBV6-6 and TRBJ1-1, with D possibly matching TRBD1 (6 bases). The V gene lost 5 bases and the J gene lost 1 base, with 14 bases spanning the gap. Germline CDR1 MNHNY, CDR2 SVGAGI (reference sequence). This CDR3 spans 15 amino acids. The CDR3 coding sequence is TGTGCCAGCAGTGACACAGGGAACTCGAACACTGAAGCTTTCTTT. Translation gives CASSDTGNSNTEAFF.

This clone was counted a single time. V and J are TRBV28 and TRBJ1-1; 8 positions match TRBD1. V was clipped by 2 bases and J by 4 bases; unmatched bases: 3. The CDR3 sequence is 14 residues long. Germline V gene data show CDR1 as MDHEN and CDR2 as SYDVKM. CDR3 loop: CASSLVTGGTEAFF. CDR3 nucleotide sequence: TGTGCCAGCAGTTTAGTCACAGGGGGCACTGAAGCTTTCTTT.

As for this clone: At one boundary the junction diverges from the germline segment, which might be a read error. The CDR3 DNA is TGTGCCAGCAGATTAGGAGTATCCACAGATACGCAGTATTTT. Translated: CASRLGVSTDTQYF. J is TRBJ2-3 and V is TRBV7-9; D is unresolved. CDR1 and CDR2 (germline): SEHNR, FQNEAQ (reference sequence). The CDR3 length is 14 residues. Full variable domain (rest looked up from reference TRBV7-9 and TRBJ2-3): DTGVSQNPRHKITKRGQNVTFRCDPISEHNRLYWYRQTLGQGPEFLTYFQNEAQLEKSRLLSDRFSAERPKGSFSTLEIQRTEQGDSAMYLCASRLGVSTDTQYFGPGTRLTVL.

This clone was detected many times. V gene TRBV12-5 combines with J gene TRBJ2-1; 13 bases fit TRBD2. The CDR3 consists of 17 residues. The germline CDR1 and CDR2 sequences are LGHNT and FRNRAP. The trim removed 4 bases at V and 6 bases at J, leaving 9 bases unmatched. DNA for the CDR3: TGTGCTAGTGGTTCCCTTACTAGCGGGGGGGCCTTCAATGAGCAGTTCTTC. Protein: CASGSLTSGGAFNEQFF.

V and J are TRBV2 and TRBJ2-5; TRBD2 agrees at 10 bases. V dropped 3 bases and J dropped 2; count of bases not matched to a gene: 3. The CDR3 spans 15 residues. Germline-derived CDR1 and CDR2 are SNHLY and FYNNEI. For the CDR3, the DNA is TGTGCCAGCAGTGACGGGACTAGCGAACAAGAGACCCAGTACTTC. Its translation: CASSDGTSEQETQYF.

This clone was found a few times. The chain carries TRBV6-4 and TRBJ1-2, with 8 bases aligning to TRBD1. Trimming took 0 bases from V and 6 from J; bases not matched to a gene: 12. The germline CDR1 and CDR2 sequences are MRHNA and SNTAGT. The CDR3 has 17 amino acids. DNA of the CDR3: TGTGCCAGCAGTGACTCGATAGCTACAGGGGGTCGGGATGGCTACACCTTC. As protein: CASSDSIATGGRDGYTF.

The chain carries TRBV30 and TRBJ1-2; D is unresolved. The germline V gene encodes CDR1 GTSNPN and CDR2 SVGIG (reference sequence). This CDR3 is 13 amino acids long. Trimming removed 4 bases at V and 3 bases at J, with 12 bases between. The CDR3, as DNA: TGTGCCTGGAAGGGAGCAGGTCACTATGGCTACACCTTC. Translation: CAWKGAGHYGYTF.